These 9 T cell receptor beta chains were sequenced from one sample in a study of blood T cell repertoires in COVID-19. The data were produced by immunoSEQ multiplex PCR, yet TCRdb's version contains in-frame clones alone and is incomplete. The data hold 250,000 or so clones, with 91% observed a single time. Sequenced material: PBMCs or T cells enriched from blood (not recorded which). All receptors come from a man aged 35 to 55 who had been exposed to COVID-19.

This chain joins TRBV28 and TRBJ1-2; D may be TRBD1 (5 bases). Trimming left V 4 bases short and J 8 bases short, with 20 bases between. The CDR3 has 15 amino acids. From germline, CDR1 is MDHEN and CDR2 SYDVKM. In DNA, the CDR3 is TGTGCCAGCAGTTCGAACTTAAACAGGTCTTGGGGCTACACCTTC. This codes for CASSSNLNRSWGYTF.

The rearrangement uses TRBV3-1 (or the pseudogene TRBV3-2) and TRBJ1-1, with D unresolved. CDR3 length equals 11 residues. Germline V CDR1 and CDR2: LGHDT, YNNKEL (reference sequence). The ends were cut back, 1 base at V and 10 bases at J, with 7 bases in the middle. The CDR3 sequence: CASSQGIGAFF. In nucleotides, the CDR3 is TGTGCCAGCAGCCAAGGCATCGGAGCTTTCTTT.

The chain recombines TRBV18 with TRBJ2-7; maybe TRBD1 (5 bases). V lost 3 bases to trimming and J lost 7 bases, with 10 bases between them. The CDR3 is 12 residues long. Germline V gene data show CDR1 as KGHSH and CDR2 as LQKENI. This CDR3 reads CASSPSRTEQYF. CDR3 DNA sequence: TGTGCCAGCTCACCTAGTCGGACAGAGCAGTACTTC.

The chain uses TRBV19 and TRBJ2-7; 9 bases are a match to TRBD1. The CDR3 runs to 16 residues. Losses at the gene ends were 5 bases for V and 5 bases for J; bases not matched to a gene: 13. Per the germline V gene, CDR1 is LNHDA and CDR2 is SQIVND (reference sequence). The CDR3 reads CASSPLRTGVVDEQYF. CDR3 DNA: TGTGCCAGTAGTCCCTTAAGGACAGGGGTAGTCGACGAGCAGTACTTC.

This rearrangement joins TRBV5-1 to TRBJ1-4; possible D gene TRBD1, 6 bases. The CDR3 has 14 residues. CDR1 is SGHRS and CDR2 is YFSETQ in the germline V gene. Deletions cut 1 base from V and 5 bases from J, with 9 bases between. In DNA form, the CDR3 reads TGCGCCAGCAGCTTGCAGGGGAAGAATGAAAAACTGTTTTTT. The encoded protein is CASSLQGKNEKLFF.

This chain links TRBV28 with TRBJ2-7; 11 bases are a match to TRBD1. The V and J ends lost 1 base and 7 bases, in that order; junction bases with no gene match: 6. The CDR3 extends over 15 amino acids. Germline CDR1 reads MDHEN; CDR2 reads SYDVKM. The CDR3 nucleotides are TGTGCCAGCAGTTTATTTGGGACAGGGGGATGGGAGCAGTACTTC. Protein product: CASSLFGTGGWEQYF.

This clone has just one count. The chain is built from TRBV10-3 and TRBJ1-1, with TRBD1 as a possible D gene (6 bases). Germline V gives CDR1 ENHRY, CDR2 SYGVKD. V was trimmed by 6 bases and J by 0 bases, leaving 11 bases between them. CDR3 length: 14 amino acids. The CDR3 DNA is TGTGCCATCAGCGGGACAAAAATGAACACTGAAGCTTTCTTT. Its translation is CAISGTKMNTEAFF.

The chain has TRBV19 and TRBJ2-2; 12 bases are a match to TRBD1. There are 15 residues in the CDR3. Unmatched junction bases numbered 4, after V lost 4 bases and J lost 7 bases. Germline loops: CDR1 LNHDA, CDR2 SQIVND (reference sequence). The CDR3 coding sequence is TGTGCCAGTAGTACGGGACAGGGGGCGGTCGGGGAGCTGTTTTTT. It translates to CASSTGQGAVGELFF.

The rearrangement links TRBV19 to TRBJ2-3; 7 bases align to TRBD1. The CDR3 is made up of 15 amino acids. Germline V gene sequence: CDR1 LNHDA, CDR2 SQIVND (reference sequence). J gave up 3 bases and V 3 bases, and 6 bases lay outside the gene matches. The CDR3 sequence is CASSIRDSSTDTQYF. CDR3 sequence (DNA): TGTGCCAGTAGTATCCGGGACAGCTCAACAGATACGCAGTATTTT.